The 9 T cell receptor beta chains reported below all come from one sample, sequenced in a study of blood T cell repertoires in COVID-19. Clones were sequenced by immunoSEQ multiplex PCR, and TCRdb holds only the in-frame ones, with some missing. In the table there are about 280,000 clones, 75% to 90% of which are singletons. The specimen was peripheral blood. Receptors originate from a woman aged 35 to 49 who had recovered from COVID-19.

Here the CDR3 reads CASSQSWGGSSYEQYF. The CDR3 nucleotides read TGTGCCAGCAGCCAGTCCTGGGGCGGCAGCTCCTACGAGCAGTACTTC. The V and J genes are TRBV14 and TRBJ2-7; TRBD1 might be the D (5 bases). Trimming removed 3 bases at V and 0 bases at J, with 15 bases between. There are 16 residues in the CDR3. Germline CDR1 and CDR2: SGHDN and FVKESK.

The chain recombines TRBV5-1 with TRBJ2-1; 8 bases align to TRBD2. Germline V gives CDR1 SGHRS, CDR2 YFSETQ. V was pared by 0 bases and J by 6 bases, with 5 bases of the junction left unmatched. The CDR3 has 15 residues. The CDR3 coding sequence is TGCGCCAGCAGCTTGGCCTTAGCGGGACTCAATGAGCAGTTCTTC. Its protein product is CASSLALAGLNEQFF.

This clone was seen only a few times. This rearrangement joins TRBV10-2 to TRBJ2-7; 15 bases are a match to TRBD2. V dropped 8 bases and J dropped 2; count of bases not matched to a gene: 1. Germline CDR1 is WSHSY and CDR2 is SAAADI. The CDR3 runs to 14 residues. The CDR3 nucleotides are TGCGCCAGCGGACTAGCGGGAGGGACCTACGAGCAGTACTTC. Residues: CASGLAGGTYEQYF.

CDR3 loop: CATSRTTGATNEKLFF. CDR3 nucleotides: TGTGCCACCAGCAGAACAACAGGGGCAACTAATGAAAAACTGTTTTTT. The J gene is TRBJ1-4, the V gene TRBV15, with 7 positions matching TRBD1. This CDR3 is built from 16 residues. CDR1 LNHNV and CDR2 YYDKDF come from the germline V gene (reference sequence). Germline trimming cut 2 bases from V and 0 bases from J; bases unmatched to any gene: 3. Full variable domain (outside the CDR3, taken from reference TRBV15 and TRBJ1-4): DAMVIQNPRYQVTQFGKPVTLSCSQTLNHNVMYWYQQKSSQAPKLLFHYYDKDFNNEADTPDNFQSRRPNTSFCFLDIRSPGLGDTAMYLCATSRTTGATNEKLFFGSGTQLSVL.

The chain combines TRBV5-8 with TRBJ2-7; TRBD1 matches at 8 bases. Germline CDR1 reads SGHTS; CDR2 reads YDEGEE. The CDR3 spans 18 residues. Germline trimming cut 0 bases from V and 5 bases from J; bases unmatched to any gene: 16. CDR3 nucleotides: TGTGCCAGCAGCTTGGTGCTGGACGGGACAGGTAGTTTTAACGAGCAGTACTTC. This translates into CASSLVLDGTGSFNEQYF.

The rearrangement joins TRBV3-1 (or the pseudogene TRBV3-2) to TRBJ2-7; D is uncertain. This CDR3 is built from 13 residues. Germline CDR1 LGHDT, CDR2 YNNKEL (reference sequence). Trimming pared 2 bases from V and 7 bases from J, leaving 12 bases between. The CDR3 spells CASSQKDVGEQYF. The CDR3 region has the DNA TGTGCCAGCAGCCAAAAAGATGTCGGGGAGCAGTACTTC.

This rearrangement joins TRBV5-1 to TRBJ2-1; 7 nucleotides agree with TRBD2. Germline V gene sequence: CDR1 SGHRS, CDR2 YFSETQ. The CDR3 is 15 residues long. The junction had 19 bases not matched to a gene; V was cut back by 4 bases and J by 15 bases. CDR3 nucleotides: TGCGCCAGCAGCGGGGGTGGGACTAACCCTGCGTGGCGGTTCTTC. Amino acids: CASSGGGTNPAWRFF.

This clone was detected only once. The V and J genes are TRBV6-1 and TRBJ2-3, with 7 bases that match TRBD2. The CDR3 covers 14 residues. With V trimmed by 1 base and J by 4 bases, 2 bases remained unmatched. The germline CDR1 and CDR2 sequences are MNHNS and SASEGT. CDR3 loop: CASSEGLAPDTQYF. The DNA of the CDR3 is TGTGCCAGCAGTGAAGGACTAGCACCAGATACGCAGTATTTT.

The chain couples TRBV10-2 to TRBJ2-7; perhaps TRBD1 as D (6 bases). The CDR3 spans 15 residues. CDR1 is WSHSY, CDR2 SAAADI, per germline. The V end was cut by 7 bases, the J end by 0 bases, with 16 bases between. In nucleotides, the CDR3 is TGCGCCAGCAAGAAGACAGGAACCAGCTCCTACGAGCAGTACTTC. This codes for CASKKTGTSSYEQYF.